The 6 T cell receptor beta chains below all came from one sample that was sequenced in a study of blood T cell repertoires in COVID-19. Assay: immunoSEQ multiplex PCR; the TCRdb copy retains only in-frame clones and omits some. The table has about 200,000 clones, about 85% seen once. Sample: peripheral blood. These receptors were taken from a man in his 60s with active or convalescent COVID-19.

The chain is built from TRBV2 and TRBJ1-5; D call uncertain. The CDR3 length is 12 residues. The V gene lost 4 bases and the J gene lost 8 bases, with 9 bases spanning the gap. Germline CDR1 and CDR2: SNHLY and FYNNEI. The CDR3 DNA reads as TGTGCCAGCAGTGGAGACTTGGAGCCCCAGCATTTT. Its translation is CASSGDLEPQHF.

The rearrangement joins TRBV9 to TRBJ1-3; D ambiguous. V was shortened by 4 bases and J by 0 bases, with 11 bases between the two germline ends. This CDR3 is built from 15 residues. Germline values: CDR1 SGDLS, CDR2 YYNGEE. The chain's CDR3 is CASSSQVSSGNTIYF. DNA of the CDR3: TGTGCCAGCAGCTCGCAAGTTAGCTCTGGAAACACCATATATTTT.

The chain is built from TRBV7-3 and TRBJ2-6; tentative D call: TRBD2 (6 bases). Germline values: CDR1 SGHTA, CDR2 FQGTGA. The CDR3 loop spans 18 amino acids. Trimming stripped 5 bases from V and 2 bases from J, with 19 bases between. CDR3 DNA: TGTGCCAGCAGCAAAGGACTACAACCCTTCACTGGGGCCAACGTCCTGACTTTC. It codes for CASSKGLQPFTGANVLTF.

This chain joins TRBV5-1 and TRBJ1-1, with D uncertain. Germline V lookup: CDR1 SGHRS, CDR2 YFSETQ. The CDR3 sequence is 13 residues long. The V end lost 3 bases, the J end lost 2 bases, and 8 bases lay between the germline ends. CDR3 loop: CASSSQYNTEAFF. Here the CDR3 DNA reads TGCGCCAGCAGCTCACAGTACAACACTGAAGCTTTCTTT.

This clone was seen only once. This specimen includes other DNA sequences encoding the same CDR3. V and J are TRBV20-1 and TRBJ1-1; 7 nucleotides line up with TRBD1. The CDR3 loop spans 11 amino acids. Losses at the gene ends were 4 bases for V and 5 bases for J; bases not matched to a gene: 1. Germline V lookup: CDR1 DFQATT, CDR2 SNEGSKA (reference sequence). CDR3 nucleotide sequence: TGCAGTGCTACAGGGGGTACTGAAGCTTTCTTT. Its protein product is CSATGGTEAFF.

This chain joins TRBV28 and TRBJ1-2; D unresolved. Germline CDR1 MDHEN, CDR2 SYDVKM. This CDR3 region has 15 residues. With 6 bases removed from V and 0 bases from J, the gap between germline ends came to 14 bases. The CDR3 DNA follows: TGTGCCAGCAGCCCCCCCGAAAGAGCTAACTATGGCTACACCTTC. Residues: CASSPPERANYGYTF.